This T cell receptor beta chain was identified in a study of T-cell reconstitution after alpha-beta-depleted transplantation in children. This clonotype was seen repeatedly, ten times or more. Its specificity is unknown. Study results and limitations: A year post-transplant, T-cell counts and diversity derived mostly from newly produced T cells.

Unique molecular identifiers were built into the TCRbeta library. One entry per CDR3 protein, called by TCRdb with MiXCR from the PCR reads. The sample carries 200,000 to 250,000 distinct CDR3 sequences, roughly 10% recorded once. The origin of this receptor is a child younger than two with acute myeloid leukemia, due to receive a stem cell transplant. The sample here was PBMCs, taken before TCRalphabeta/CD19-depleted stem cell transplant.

CDR3 amino acids: CASSPRGATSTDTQYF. The CDR3 DNA follows: TGCGCCAGCAGCCCCCGAGGAGCAACCTCCACAGATACGCAGTATTTT. V usage is TRBV5-1 and J usage is TRBJ2-3; D call uncertain. Trimming took off 4 bases at V and 2 bases at J, with 17 bases between the two ends. CDR1 and CDR2 (germline): SGHRS, YFSETQ. This CDR3 is built from 16 residues.